This TCR beta chain was identified during a study of metastatic and nonmetastatic thyroid tumors. On the study more broadly: Repertoire comparison spanned blood and tumor or nodule tissue of malignant and benign thyroid patients.

Thyroid surgery was preceded by no treatment in any patient. This clone was observed at least ten times. Its antigen remains unknown. Germline values: CDR1 KGHDR, CDR2 SFDVKD. With 0 bases removed from V and 5 bases from J, the gap between germline ends came to 11 bases. The CDR3 has 15 amino acids. Findings and caveats of the study: Reports indicated that malignant thyroid tumors showed significantly higher TCR beta diversity than benign nodules did, in blood and tumor.

Original data processing: Clinicopathological groups supplied CDR3 differences that were used to build a distant-metastasis classifier for papillary thyroid cancer. Through MiXCR, TCRdb re-clonotyped the PCR reads. Here the V and J calls rest on TCRdb's processing, not on the authors' analysis. The repertoire holds tens of thousands of clones, with 9% to 13% as singletons. Material for sequencing was blood. The rearrangement uses TRBV24-1 and TRBJ2-3; tentatively, D is TRBD1 or TRBD2 (5 bases each). The sequence derives from a male donor with papillary thyroid cancer or a benign thyroid nodule (not recorded which). Some clones in this sample may be carry-over from other donors' samples. CDR3 sequence: CATSDLLGDGDTQYF. CDR3 in DNA: TGTGCCACCAGTGATTTGTTGGGGGATGGAGATACGCAGTATTTT.